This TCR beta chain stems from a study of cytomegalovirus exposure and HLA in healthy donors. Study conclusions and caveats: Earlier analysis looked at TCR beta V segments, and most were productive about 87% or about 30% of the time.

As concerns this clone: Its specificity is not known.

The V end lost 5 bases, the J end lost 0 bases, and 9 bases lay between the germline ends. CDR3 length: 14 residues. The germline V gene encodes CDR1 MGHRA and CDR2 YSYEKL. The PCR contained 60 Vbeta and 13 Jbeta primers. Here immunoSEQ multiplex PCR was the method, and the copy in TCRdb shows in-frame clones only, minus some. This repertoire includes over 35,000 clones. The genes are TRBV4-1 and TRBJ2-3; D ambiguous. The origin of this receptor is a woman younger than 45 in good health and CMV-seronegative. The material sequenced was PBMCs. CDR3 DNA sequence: TGCGCCAGCAGCAAACAGTTAAGCACAGATACGCAGTATTTT. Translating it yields CASSKQLSTDTQYF.